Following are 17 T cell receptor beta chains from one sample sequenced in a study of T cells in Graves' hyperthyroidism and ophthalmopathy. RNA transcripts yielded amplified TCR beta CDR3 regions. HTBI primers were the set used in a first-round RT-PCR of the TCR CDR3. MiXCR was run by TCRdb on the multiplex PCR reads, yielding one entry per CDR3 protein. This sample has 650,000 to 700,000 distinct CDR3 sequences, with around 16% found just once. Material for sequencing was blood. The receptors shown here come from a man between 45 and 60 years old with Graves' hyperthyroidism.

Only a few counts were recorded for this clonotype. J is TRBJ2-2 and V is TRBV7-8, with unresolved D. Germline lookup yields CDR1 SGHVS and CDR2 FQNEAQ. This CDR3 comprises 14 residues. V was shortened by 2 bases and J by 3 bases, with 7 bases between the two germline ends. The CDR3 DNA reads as TGTGCCAGCAGCTTATTTGAGGACACCGGGGAGCTGTTTTTT. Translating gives CASSLFEDTGELFF.

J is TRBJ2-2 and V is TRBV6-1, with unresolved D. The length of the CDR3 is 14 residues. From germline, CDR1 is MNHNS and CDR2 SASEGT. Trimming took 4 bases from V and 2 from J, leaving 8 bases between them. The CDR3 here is CASSAPPNTGELFF. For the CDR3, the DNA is TGTGCCAGCAGTGCGCCTCCTAACACCGGGGAGCTGTTTTTT.

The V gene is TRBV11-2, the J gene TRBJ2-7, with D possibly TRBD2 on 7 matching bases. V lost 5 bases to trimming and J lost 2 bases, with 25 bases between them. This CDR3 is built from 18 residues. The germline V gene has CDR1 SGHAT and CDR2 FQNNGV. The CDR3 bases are TGTGCCAGCAGCCTAAGTGCGGGGGCTAGGGTCTTCCCCTACGAGCAGTACTTC. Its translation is CASSLSAGARVFPYEQYF.

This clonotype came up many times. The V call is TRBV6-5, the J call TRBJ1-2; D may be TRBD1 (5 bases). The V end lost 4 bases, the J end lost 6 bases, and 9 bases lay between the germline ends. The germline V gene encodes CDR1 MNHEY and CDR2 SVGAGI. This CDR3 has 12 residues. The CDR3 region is CASSSNRNGYTF. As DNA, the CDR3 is TGTGCCAGCAGTTCCAACAGGAATGGCTACACCTTC.

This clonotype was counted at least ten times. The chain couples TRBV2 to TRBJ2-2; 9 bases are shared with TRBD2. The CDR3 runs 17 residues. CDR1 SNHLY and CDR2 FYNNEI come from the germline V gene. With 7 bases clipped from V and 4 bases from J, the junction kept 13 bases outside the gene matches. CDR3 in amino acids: CASTPSAGGPSTGELFF. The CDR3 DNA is TGTGCCAGCACTCCCTCTGCGGGAGGGCCCAGCACCGGGGAGCTGTTTTTT.

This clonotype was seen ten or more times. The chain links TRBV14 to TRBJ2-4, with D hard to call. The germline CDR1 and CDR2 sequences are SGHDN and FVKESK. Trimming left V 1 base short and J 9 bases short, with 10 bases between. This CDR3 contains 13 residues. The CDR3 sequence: CASSQGASGIQYF. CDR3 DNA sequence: TGTGCCAGCAGCCAAGGGGCTTCGGGCATTCAGTACTTC.

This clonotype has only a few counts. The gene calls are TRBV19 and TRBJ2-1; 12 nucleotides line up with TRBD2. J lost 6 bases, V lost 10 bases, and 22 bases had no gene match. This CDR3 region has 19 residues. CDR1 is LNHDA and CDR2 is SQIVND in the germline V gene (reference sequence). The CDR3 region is CATSKRLAGDLVLVNEQFF. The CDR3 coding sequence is TGTGCCACCAGCAAGAGACTAGCGGGAGATTTGGTCTTGGTCAATGAGCAGTTCTTC.

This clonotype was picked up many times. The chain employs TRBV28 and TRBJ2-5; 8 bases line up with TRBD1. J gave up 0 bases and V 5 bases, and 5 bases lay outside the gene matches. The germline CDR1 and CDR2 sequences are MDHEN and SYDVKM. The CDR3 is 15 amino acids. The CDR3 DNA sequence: TGTGCCAGCAGTCCGGGACAGGTGTACCAAGAGACCCAGTACTTC. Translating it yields CASSPGQVYQETQYF.

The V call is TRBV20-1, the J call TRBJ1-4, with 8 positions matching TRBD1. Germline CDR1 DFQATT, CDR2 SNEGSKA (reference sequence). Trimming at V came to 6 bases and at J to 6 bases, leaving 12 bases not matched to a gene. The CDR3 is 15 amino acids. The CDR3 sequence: CSAQRTGNYDEKLFF. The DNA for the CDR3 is TGCAGTGCCCAGAGGACAGGGAACTATGATGAAAAACTGTTTTTT.

CDR3 residues: CASSLEGLAGMGSIQYF. The CDR3 nucleotides read TGTGCCAGCAGCTTGGAGGGACTAGCGGGGATGGGAAGCATTCAGTACTTC. The chain couples TRBV7-6 to TRBJ2-4, with 13 bases aligning to TRBD2. The CDR3 runs 17 residues. The V gene end was trimmed by 3 bases and the J gene end by 9 bases; junction bases not matched to a gene: 11. Germline CDR1 reads SGHVS; CDR2 reads FNYEAQ.

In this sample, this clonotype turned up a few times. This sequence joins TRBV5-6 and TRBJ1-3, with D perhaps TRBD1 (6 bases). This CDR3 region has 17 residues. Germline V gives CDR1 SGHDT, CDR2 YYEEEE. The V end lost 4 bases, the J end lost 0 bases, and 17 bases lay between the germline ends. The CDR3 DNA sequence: TGTGCCAGCAGCGACAGGAGGGACGGCAGCTCTGGAAACACCATATATTTT. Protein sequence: CASSDRRDGSSGNTIYF.

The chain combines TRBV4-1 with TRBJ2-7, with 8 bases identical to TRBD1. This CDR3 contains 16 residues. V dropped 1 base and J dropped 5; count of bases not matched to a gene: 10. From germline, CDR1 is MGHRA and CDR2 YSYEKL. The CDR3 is CASSQGGRTGWDEQYF. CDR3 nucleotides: TGCGCCAGCAGCCAAGGGGGCCGGACAGGGTGGGACGAGCAGTACTTC.

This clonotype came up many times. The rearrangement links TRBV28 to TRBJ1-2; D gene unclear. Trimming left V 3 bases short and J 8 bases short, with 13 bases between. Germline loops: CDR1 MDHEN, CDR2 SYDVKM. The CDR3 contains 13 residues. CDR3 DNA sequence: TGTGCCAGCAGTTTGGGAGTGAGTAGCGGCTACACCTTC. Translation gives CASSLGVSSGYTF.

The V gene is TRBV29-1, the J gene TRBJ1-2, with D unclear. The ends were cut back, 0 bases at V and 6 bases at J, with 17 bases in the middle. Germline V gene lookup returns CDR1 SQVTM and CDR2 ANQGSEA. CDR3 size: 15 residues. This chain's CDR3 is CSVEDGRSGVNGYTF. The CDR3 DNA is TGCAGCGTTGAAGATGGGAGGTCTGGGGTAAATGGCTACACCTTC.

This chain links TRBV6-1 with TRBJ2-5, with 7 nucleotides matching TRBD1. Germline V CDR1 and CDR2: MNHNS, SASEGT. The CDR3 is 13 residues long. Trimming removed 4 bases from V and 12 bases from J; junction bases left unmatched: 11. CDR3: CASSVPGQPDKYF. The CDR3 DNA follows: TGTGCCAGCAGTGTTCCGGGACAGCCCGATAAGTACTTC.

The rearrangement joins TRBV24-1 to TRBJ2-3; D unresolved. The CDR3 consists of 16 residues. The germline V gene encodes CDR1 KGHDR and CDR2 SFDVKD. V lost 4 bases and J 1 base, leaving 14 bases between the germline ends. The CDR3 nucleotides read TGTGCCACCAGTGACTGGGAAAGGGCTCGCACAGATACGCAGTATTTT. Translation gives CATSDWERARTDTQYF.

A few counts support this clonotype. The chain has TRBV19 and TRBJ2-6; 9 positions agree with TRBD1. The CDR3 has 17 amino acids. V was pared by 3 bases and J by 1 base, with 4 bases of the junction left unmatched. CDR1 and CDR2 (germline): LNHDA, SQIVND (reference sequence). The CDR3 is CASSIGDRVSGANVLTF. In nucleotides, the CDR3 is TGTGCCAGTAGTATCGGGGACAGGGTGTCTGGGGCCAACGTCCTGACTTTC.